Presented here are 9 T cell receptor beta chains from one specimen sequenced in a study of blood T cell repertoires in COVID-19. Repertoires were generated with immunoSEQ multiplex PCR, while TCRdb's copy carries only in-frame clones and drops some. This table has approximately 34,000 clones, about 80% appearing once. Input material: peripheral blood. These TCRs come from a woman in her sixties or seventies with acute or convalescent COVID-19.

CDR3 amino acids: CASSGSSENTGELFF. CDR3 DNA sequence: TGCGCCAGCAGTGGTTCTAGCGAGAACACCGGGGAGCTGTTTTTT. The gene calls are TRBV10-2 and TRBJ2-2; possibly TRBD2 for D (6 bases). Trimming removed 4 bases from V and 1 base from J, with 10 bases in between. The germline CDR1 and CDR2 sequences are WSHSY and SAAADI. The CDR3 totals 15 residues.

The chain links TRBV20-1 to TRBJ2-7; weak D call: TRBD2 (5 bases). The CDR3 loop spans 13 amino acids. The ends were cut back, 3 bases at V and 6 bases at J, with 15 bases in the middle. Germline lookup yields CDR1 DFQATT and CDR2 SNEGSKA (reference sequence). Written as DNA, the CDR3 is TGCAGTGCTAGTTTCCGGGGAACTGGCGAGCAGTACTTC. It specifies CSASFRGTGEQYF.

This chain links TRBV6-6 with TRBJ2-1, with a weak D call TRBD1 (5 bases). Trimming took off 6 bases at V and 8 bases at J, with 17 bases between the two ends. The CDR3 has 14 residues. Looked up from germline, CDR1 is MNHNY and CDR2 is SVGAGI (reference sequence). CDR3 protein: CASSHRTRSHEQFF. The CDR3 DNA follows: TGTGCCAGCAGCCACCGGACAAGGAGCCATGAGCAGTTCTTC.

The rearrangement uses TRBV18 and TRBJ2-7; no clear D gene. The germline gives CDR1 KGHSH, CDR2 LQKENI. The length of the CDR3 is 16 residues. V was pared by 0 bases and J by 4 bases, with 16 bases between. CDR3 residues: CASSPPSLEPFYEQYF. CDR3 nucleotides: TGTGCCAGCTCACCACCTTCCCTAGAGCCTTTTTACGAGCAGTACTTC.

V usage is TRBV15 and J usage is TRBJ2-7; a possible D gene is TRBD2 (5 bases). CDR3 size: 12 residues. The ends were cut back, 5 bases at V and 5 bases at J, with 10 bases in the middle. CDR1 and CDR2 from the germline V gene are LNHNV and YYDKDF (reference sequence). CDR3 coding DNA: TGTGCCACCAGCGAGGGTTGGGACGAGCAGTACTTC. This encodes CATSEGWDEQYF.

The chain carries TRBV3-1 (or the pseudogene TRBV3-2) and TRBJ2-7; 12 bases match TRBD2. V lost 6 bases to trimming and J lost 3 bases; unmatched junction nucleotides: 3. CDR3 length: 14 amino acids. The germline CDR1 and CDR2 sequences are LGHDT and YNNKEL (reference sequence). DNA of the CDR3: TGTGCCAGCAGGAAGACTAGCGGGGGCTACGAGCAGTACTTC. Its protein is CASRKTSGGYEQYF.

This chain links TRBV27 with TRBJ2-3; 9 bases map to TRBD2. CDR1 is MNHEY, CDR2 SMNVEV, per germline (reference sequence). With 3 bases clipped from V and 8 bases from J, the junction kept 6 bases outside the gene matches. The CDR3 length is 14 residues. The CDR3 coding sequence is TGTGCCAGCAGTTTCGGGCTAGCGGGGTCTACGCAGTATTTT. It codes for CASSFGLAGSTQYF.

This clone was seen only once. J is TRBJ2-4 and V is TRBV18; 11 nucleotides agree with TRBD2. Losses at the gene ends were 1 base for V and 6 bases for J; bases not matched to a gene: 5. CDR1 KGHSH and CDR2 LQKENI come from the germline V gene. The CDR3 is 16 residues long. This CDR3 is CASSPLAGGQRNIQYF. CDR3 sequence (DNA): TGTGCCAGCTCACCACTAGCGGGGGGGCAAAGAAACATTCAGTACTTC.

The chain joins TRBV11-1 to TRBJ2-7; D might be TRBD2 (5 bases). In germline, CDR1 is SGHAT, CDR2 FQDESV (reference sequence). V was pared by 1 base and J by 0 bases, with 7 bases between. The length of the CDR3 is 14 residues. The CDR3 here is CASSLGEHSYEQYF. The CDR3 nucleotides read TGTGCCAGCAGCTTAGGGGAGCACTCCTACGAGCAGTACTTC.